What follows are 31 T cell receptor beta chains derived from one specimen sequenced in a study of cytomegalovirus exposure and HLA in healthy donors. This PCR relied on a set of 60 Vbeta primers and 13 Jbeta primers. Only in-frame clones appear in the TCRdb table, and some are missing; sequencing was by immunoSEQ multiplex PCR. This table has over 100,000 clones, roughly a tenth appearing once. The sequencing input was PBMCs. These receptors were taken from a man aged 35 to 55 in good health and CMV-seropositive.

This clone was seen more than once but under ten times. The CDR3 region has the DNA TGTGCCAGCAGGGGGCGCAATGAAAAACTGTTTTTT. This codes for CASRGRNEKLFF. This chain uses TRBV6-6 with TRBJ1-4; D may be TRBD1 (5 bases). Trimming stripped 6 bases from V and 5 bases from J, with 7 bases between. Germline lookup yields CDR1 MNHNY and CDR2 SVGAGI (reference sequence). The CDR3 extends over 12 amino acids.

This clone was counted only a few times. The V call is TRBV2, the J call TRBJ2-1, with D possibly being TRBD1 (6 bases). CDR1 and CDR2 from the germline V gene are SNHLY and FYNNEI. This CDR3 has 15 amino acids. V was trimmed by 3 bases and J by 0 bases, leaving 9 bases between them. The CDR3 is CASSDTGISYNEQFF. The CDR3 DNA reads as TGTGCCAGCAGTGATACAGGGATCTCCTACAATGAGCAGTTCTTC.

This chain uses TRBV12-5 with TRBJ2-3, with 10 bases lining up with TRBD2. There are 16 residues in the CDR3. V dropped 0 bases and J dropped 6; count of bases not matched to a gene: 6. Germline values: CDR1 LGHNT, CDR2 FRNRAP. The CDR3 region is CASGLVFSGRADTQYF. Here the CDR3 DNA reads TGTGCTAGTGGTTTGGTATTCAGCGGGAGGGCTGATACGCAGTATTTT.

The table lists this clone with a few counts. The genes are TRBV10-1 and TRBJ2-6, with TRBD2 as a possible D gene (6 bases). V shed 4 bases and J shed 0 bases, with 10 bases lying between them. This CDR3 has 16 amino acids. Germline V gives CDR1 WNHNN, CDR2 SYGVQD (reference sequence). The CDR3 nucleotides read TGCGCCAGCAGTGGGGGTAGCGGCTCTGGGGCCAACGTCCTGACTTTC. It encodes CASSGGSGSGANVLTF.

This chain connects TRBV19 to TRBJ2-3, with a tentative D call TRBD2 (5 bases). The CDR3 is 14 amino acids. CDR1 and CDR2 (germline): LNHDA, SQIVND (reference sequence). Trimming took off 5 bases at V and 2 bases at J, with 11 bases between the two ends. CDR3 bases: TGTGCCAGTAGTTGGAGCGGACCCACAGATACGCAGTATTTT. Translated, it gives CASSWSGPTDTQYF.

This clone was detected many times. The J gene is TRBJ1-2, the V gene TRBV19; tentatively, D is TRBD1 (5 bases). This CDR3 comprises 14 residues. V was clipped by 1 base and J by 0 bases, with 6 bases between them. Germline values: CDR1 LNHDA, CDR2 SQIVND (reference sequence). DNA of the CDR3: TGTGCCAGTAGTATAGGGACAACTAACTATGGCTACACCTTC. Encoded protein: CASSIGTTNYGYTF.

V gene TRBV7-9 combines with J gene TRBJ2-2, with a possible D match to TRBD2 (5 bases). CDR1 and CDR2 (germline): SEHNR, FQNEAQ (reference sequence). This CDR3 has 15 residues. The V end was cut by 2 bases, the J end by 4 bases, with 11 bases between. CDR3 sequence: CASSLRSAGTGELFF. The CDR3 DNA reads TGTGCCAGCAGCTTACGTAGCGCCGGCACCGGGGAGCTGTTTTTT.

V gene TRBV6-6 combines with J gene TRBJ2-3, with D unresolved. The germline CDR1 and CDR2 sequences are MNHNY and SVGAGI (reference sequence). The CDR3 is 13 amino acids. V was clipped by 5 bases and J by 2 bases, with 8 bases between them. CDR3 nucleotide sequence: TGTGCCAGCAGTCCCCTAATCACAGATACGCAGTATTTT. Translation gives CASSPLITDTQYF.

The chain links TRBV4-1 to TRBJ1-2, with D tentatively TRBD1 (5 bases). V lost 4 bases and J 1 base, leaving 13 bases between the germline ends. CDR3 size: 15 residues. Germline V CDR1 and CDR2: MGHRA, YSYEKL. The DNA for the CDR3 is TGCGCCAGCAGCCCAGCCGGACATTTTAACTATGGCTACACCTTC. It yields the protein CASSPAGHFNYGYTF.

At least ten counts were recorded for this clone. For the CDR3, the DNA is TGTGCCAGCAGTGAAGCCGGGACAACCAACTATGGCTACACCTTC. Protein: CASSEAGTTNYGYTF. The genes are TRBV2 and TRBJ1-2; D is possibly TRBD1 (6 bases). The CDR3 runs 15 residues. The ends were cut back, 0 bases at V and 2 bases at J, with 10 bases in the middle. The V gene's germline CDR1 is SNHLY and CDR2 FYNNEI.

J is TRBJ2-7 and V is TRBV18, with 7 bases identical to TRBD2. Looked up from germline, CDR1 is KGHSH and CDR2 is LQKENI. The V gene end was trimmed by 3 bases and the J gene end by 2 bases; junction bases not matched to a gene: 4. The CDR3 spans 14 residues. CDR3 protein: CASSPASGTYEQYF. The CDR3 coding sequence is TGTGCCAGCTCACCGGCTAGCGGAACCTACGAGCAGTACTTC.

This clone was observed a single time. The chain combines TRBV9 with TRBJ2-2; TRBD2 matches 13 bases. V dropped 4 bases and J dropped 0; count of bases not matched to a gene: 6. The CDR3 contains 18 residues. Per the germline V gene, CDR1 is SGDLS and CDR2 is YYNGEE. CDR3 nucleotides: TGTGCCAGCAGCACCCCACTAGCGGGAGGGGCGAACACCGGGGAGCTGTTTTTT. Its protein is CASSTPLAGGANTGELFF.

A few counts support this clone. The chain employs TRBV15 and TRBJ2-7; 7 nucleotides line up with TRBD2. Germline values: CDR1 LNHNV, CDR2 YYDKDF (reference sequence). The CDR3 runs 14 residues. The trim removed 1 base at V and 1 base at J, leaving 1 base unmatched. The CDR3 reads CATSRAGGSYEQYF. CDR3 bases: TGTGCCACCAGCAGAGCGGGGGGTTCCTACGAGCAGTACTTC.

This clone was observed a handful of times. The chain couples TRBV28 to TRBJ1-1, with 10 bases identical to TRBD1. The CDR3 is made up of 16 amino acids. The V and J ends lost 7 bases and 3 bases, in that order; junction bases with no gene match: 11. The germline V gene has CDR1 MDHEN and CDR2 SYDVKM. CDR3: CASKPSTGGPYTEAFF. In nucleotides, the CDR3 is TGTGCCAGCAAGCCCTCGACAGGGGGCCCGTACACTGAAGCTTTCTTT.

This clone was seen only a few times. The chain has TRBV7-9 and TRBJ2-7; D gene uncertain. The CDR3 extends over 13 amino acids. Trimming shortened V by 5 bases and J by 7 bases, and 15 bases separated the two germline ends. Germline V gene lookup returns CDR1 SEHNR and CDR2 FQNEAQ (reference sequence). The DNA of the CDR3 is TGTGCCAGCAGCCTCGAGACGGCGGTAGAGCAGTACTTC. This encodes CASSLETAVEQYF.

This clone was observed a handful of times. This CDR3 reads CASSLWGRSKEQFF. CDR3 bases: TGTGCCAGCAGTTTATGGGGGAGATCTAAAGAGCAGTTCTTC. The chain combines TRBV28 with TRBJ2-1; D is perhaps TRBD2 (5 bases). Germline V gene lookup returns CDR1 MDHEN and CDR2 SYDVKM. The CDR3 extends over 14 amino acids. The ends were cut back, 0 bases at V and 10 bases at J, with 13 bases in the middle.

This clone was counted a few times. The chain couples TRBV27 to TRBJ2-7, with D possibly TRBD2 on 5 matching bases. This CDR3 is 13 amino acids long. V was clipped by 6 bases and J by 7 bases, with 16 bases between them. Per germline, CDR1 MNHEY and CDR2 SMNVEV (reference sequence). The DNA of the CDR3 is TGTGCCAGCAGGGCGGTGGGAGCCCATGAGCAGTACTTC. As protein: CASRAVGAHEQYF.

This clone was counted a few times. This chain links TRBV7-9 with TRBJ2-1; possibly TRBD1 for D (6 bases). Germline values: CDR1 SEHNR, CDR2 FQNEAQ (reference sequence). Trimming cost V 5 bases and J 7 bases, with 12 bases left between them. The CDR3 contains 13 residues. The CDR3 coding sequence is TGTGCCAGCAGCCCTACAGGGATGAATGAGCAGTTCTTC. It codes for CASSPTGMNEQFF.

V usage is TRBV5-6 and J usage is TRBJ1-3, with 9 bases lining up with TRBD1. The CDR3 runs 16 residues. CDR1 is SGHDT and CDR2 is YYEEEE in the germline V gene. With V trimmed by 4 bases and J by 6 bases, 11 bases remained unmatched. CDR3 coding DNA: TGTGCCAGCAGCCACCCGGGACAGGGTTTGGAAAACACCATATATTTT. Translated: CASSHPGQGLENTIYF.

This clone was found many times. CDR3: CAISEAGGPGETQYF. CDR3 nucleotide sequence: TGTGCCATCAGTGAGGCGGGAGGGCCTGGAGAGACCCAGTACTTC. The rearrangement links TRBV10-3 to TRBJ2-5, with TRBD2 matching over 9 bases. J gave up 4 bases and V 2 bases, and 5 bases lay outside the gene matches. CDR1 and CDR2 (germline): ENHRY, SYGVKD. CDR3 length equals 15 residues.

This clone appeared a few times. CDR3 coding DNA: TGCGCCAGCAGCCTAAGTCAATACGAGCAGTACTTC. Its translation: CASSLSQYEQYF. The chain carries TRBV5-1 and TRBJ2-7; D unresolved. This CDR3 is 12 amino acids long. Germline V gene lookup returns CDR1 SGHRS and CDR2 YFSETQ. V lost 4 bases to trimming and J lost 4 bases, with 9 bases between them.

The V call is TRBV6-1, the J call TRBJ1-1, with D perhaps TRBD1 (5 bases). The CDR3 spans 13 residues. The V and J ends lost 8 bases and 5 bases respectively, with 15 bases between them. The germline V gene encodes CDR1 MNHNS and CDR2 SASEGT. As DNA, the CDR3 is TGTGCCAGCGGGCGACAGCTAGGGACTGAAGCTTTCTTT. Its protein is CASGRQLGTEAFF.

This clone was found a few times. The chain recombines TRBV5-1 with TRBJ1-4; 12 bases are a match to TRBD1. The CDR3 length is 13 residues. From germline, CDR1 is SGHRS and CDR2 YFSETQ. V lost 6 bases to trimming and J lost 8 bases; unmatched junction nucleotides: 2. The CDR3 bases are TGCGCCAGCACGGGGACAGGGGGCGAAAAACTGTTTTTT. Translated, it gives CASTGTGGEKLFF.

This clone was counted only a few times. The genes are TRBV11-3 and TRBJ2-5; TRBD1 aligns across 11 bases. CDR1 is SGHNT and CDR2 is YENEEA in the germline V gene. The V segment lost 1 base and the J segment 4 bases; nucleotides outside the gene matches: 2. The CDR3 runs 15 residues. Here the CDR3 DNA reads TGTGCCAGCAGCTTAGGGACAGGGGGCGTAGAGACCCAGTACTTC. It yields the protein CASSLGTGGVETQYF.

Remarks on this clone: The junction shows a germline mismatch at one end, possibly a read error. The chain combines TRBV5-3 with TRBJ2-1; no reliable D call. TRBV5-3 belongs to the ORF category, with a function that is uncertain. CDR3 length: 12 residues. CDR3 residues: CASSLFSNEQFF. CDR3 in DNA: TGTGCCAGCAGCTTATTCAGCAATGAGCAGTTCTTC.

The chain is built from TRBV4-1 and TRBJ1-1; D gene uncertain. Germline CDR1 and CDR2: MGHRA and YSYEKL. Trimming stripped 1 base from V and 1 base from J, with 7 bases between. The CDR3 sequence is 14 residues long. The CDR3 nucleotides read TGCGCCAGCAGCCAAGGGGCGCGGAACACTGAAGCTTTCTTT. It yields the protein CASSQGARNTEAFF.

This clone was seen a handful of times. V usage is TRBV2 and J usage is TRBJ2-3, with 8 bases fitting TRBD1. Losses at the gene ends were 0 bases for V and 6 bases for J; bases not matched to a gene: 5. CDR3 length: 15 amino acids. Germline V gives CDR1 SNHLY, CDR2 FYNNEI. In DNA form, the CDR3 reads TGTGCCAGCAGTGAAGCGCTTCGGACAGGGGATACGCAGTATTTT. Translated: CASSEALRTGDTQYF.

The CDR3 loop reads CASSTRPGSNEQYF. For the CDR3, the DNA is TGTGCCAGCAGCACCCGGCCGGGATCGAACGAGCAGTACTTC. V is TRBV5-4 and J is TRBJ2-7; D possibly corresponds to TRBD2 (5 bases). Trimming removed 4 bases at V and 5 bases at J, with 16 bases between. This CDR3 spans 14 amino acids. The germline gives CDR1 SGHNT, CDR2 YYREEE (reference sequence).

The chain recombines TRBV6-5 with TRBJ1-5; 7 bases are shared with TRBD1. The V gene end was trimmed by 9 bases and the J gene end by 1 base; junction bases not matched to a gene: 6. This CDR3 contains 14 residues. CDR1 is MNHEY, CDR2 SVGAGI, per germline. The CDR3 nucleotides are TGTGCCAGTTCCGGGACAGCAAGCAATCAGCCCCAGCATTTT. Residues: CASSGTASNQPQHF.

The table lists this clone with a few counts. This chain joins TRBV7-8 and TRBJ2-1, with 8 bases aligning to TRBD2. The CDR3 totals 15 residues. CDR1 is SGHVS and CDR2 is FQNEAQ in the germline V gene. The J segment lost 7 bases and the V segment lost 4 bases, leaving 9 bases of the junction unmatched. CDR3 nucleotide sequence: TGTGCCAGCAGCTCCCGACTAGCGTTGGGAAATGAGCAGTTCTTC. It translates to CASSSRLALGNEQFF.

This clone showed up just a few times. This chain joins TRBV19 and TRBJ2-1; D unresolved. V was pared by 1 base and J by 5 bases, with 6 bases between. Germline V gene data show CDR1 as LNHDA and CDR2 as SQIVND (reference sequence). The CDR3 has 13 amino acids. The CDR3 coding sequence is TGTGCCAGTAGTATAGGGGCTAACAATGAGCAGTTCTTC. Residues: CASSIGANNEQFF. The whole variable domain, remainder taken from reference TRBV19 and TRBJ2-1, is DGGITQSPKYLFRKEGQNVTLSCEQNLNHDAMYWYRQDPGQGLRLIYYSQIVNDFQKGDIAEGYSVSREKKESFPLTVTSAQKNPTAFYLCASSIGANNEQFFGPGTRLTVL.